The subject of this entry is one TCR beta chain. The germline V and J ends were trimmed by 3 bases and 4 bases, with 13 bases remaining between them. The germline CDR1 and CDR2 sequences are MGHDK and SYGVNS. The CDR3 has 15 amino acids. Deep-level running was used for the assay. About 30,000 T cell genomes, or 250 to 300 ng DNA, went into replicate PCRs of unsorted PBMC. Ten immunoSEQ deep assay plates were used to sequence the DNA of unsorted PBMCs. This table comes from immunoSEQ multiplex PCR, and its TCRdb copy is limited to in-frame clones, with some not included. This table holds about 480,000 clones, approximately 79% found once. This entry belongs to a study of shared clonotypes between healthy human individuals.

The sample comprised PBMCs. The clonotype originates from a woman aged 40 to 50 in good health. Some clones in this sample may be carry-over from other donors' samples. The chain is built from TRBV25-1 and TRBJ2-1; TRBD1 is a possible D gene (6 bases). CDR3 sequence (DNA): TGTGCCAGCAGTGACACGACAGGAGTGTACAATGAGCAGTTCTTC. Its translation is CASSDTTGVYNEQFF.